The 2 T cell receptor beta chains below all came from one sample that was sequenced in a study of cytomegalovirus exposure and HLA in healthy donors. Sequencing was performed with immunoSEQ multiplex PCR; in TCRdb, only in-frame clones are kept and a portion is missing. The data show 150,000 to 200,000 clones, with nearly 90% seen just once and 3.5% to 4.5% held by the top ten. The specimen was PBMCs. The source of these receptors is a man aged 18 to 30 in good health and CMV-seropositive.

A few counts support this clone. The chain employs TRBV2 and TRBJ2-2; tentatively, D is TRBD2 (6 bases). The CDR3 extends over 13 amino acids. Trimming took 8 bases from V and 5 from J, leaving 12 bases between them. The germline CDR1 and CDR2 sequences are SNHLY and FYNNEI. CDR3 residues: CASGGEHTGELFF. The CDR3 DNA reads TGTGCCAGCGGCGGGGAACATACCGGGGAGCTGTTTTTT.

This chain joins TRBV5-6 and TRBJ2-3; 9 nucleotides match TRBD1. In germline, CDR1 is SGHDT, CDR2 YYEEEE. This CDR3 is built from 16 residues. J gave up 6 bases and V 0 bases, and 8 bases lay outside the gene matches. The CDR3 here is CASSLGDRGMGDTQYF. CDR3 DNA sequence: TGTGCCAGCAGCTTGGGTGACAGGGGGATGGGGGATACGCAGTATTTT.